The 23 T cell receptor beta chains below all came from one sample that was sequenced in a study of blood T cells in healthy people across ages. The use of a sample-barcoded 5' primer and a J-beta primer mix characterized a second PCR of roughly 7 to 11 cycles. TCRdb redid the calling of the 5' RACE reads with MiXCR, one entry per CDR3 protein. The repertoire includes roughly 720,000 distinct CDR3 sequences, about 55% of them detected once, and approximately 40% sits in the top ten. The sample comprised blood. The receptors derive from a man at least 80 years old in good health.

This sequence joins TRBV10-3 and TRBJ2-5; TRBD1 matches at 8 bases. The DNA end lines up better with TRBJ2-7; the J call may be wrong. This CDR3 region has 14 residues. CDR1 is ENHRY, CDR2 SYGVKD, per germline. The CDR3 DNA sequence: TGTGCCATCAAACCCGGGACAGGACCCCTCGAGCAGTACTTC. As protein: CAIKPGTGPLEQYF.

This clonotype has only a few counts. V and J are TRBV29-1 and TRBJ2-3; weak D call: TRBD1 (5 bases). Germline lookup yields CDR1 SQVTM and CDR2 ANQGSEA. The CDR3 has 11 amino acids. The germline V and J ends were trimmed by 7 bases and 5 bases, with 10 bases remaining between them. The CDR3 DNA reads as TGCAGCGGACAGCTGGGAGATACGCAGTATTTT. Translating it yields CSGQLGDTQYF.

The CDR3 protein is CASSRGADFKEFF. Written as DNA, the CDR3 is TGTGCCAGCAGCCGGGGGGCGGACTTTAAGGAGTTCTTC. The chain couples TRBV11-2 to TRBJ2-1; the D gene is possibly TRBD2 (7 bases). The V gene's germline CDR1 is SGHAT and CDR2 FQNNGV. This CDR3 is 13 amino acids long. The V end was cut by 5 bases, the J end by 14 bases, with 19 bases between.

The genes are TRBV20-1 and TRBJ2-7; 9 nucleotides match TRBD1. Germline V gives CDR1 DFQATT, CDR2 SNEGSKA (reference sequence). Losses at the gene ends were 0 bases for V and 2 bases for J; bases not matched to a gene: 5. This CDR3 comprises 15 residues. For the CDR3, the DNA is TGCAGTGCTAGAGATACTGGGACAGGGACCTACGAGCAGTACTTC. Translation gives CSARDTGTGTYEQYF.

V usage is TRBV20-1 and J usage is TRBJ2-3; TRBD1 or TRBD2 may be the D gene (5 bases each). Germline CDR1 and CDR2: DFQATT and SNEGSKA (reference sequence). The CDR3 contains 14 residues. Trimming shortened V by 5 bases and J by 14 bases, and 26 bases separated the two germline ends. CDR3: CSASDRGGHRYAYF. CDR3 DNA sequence: TGCAGTGCTTCGGACCGGGGCGGCCACAGATACGCGTATTTT.

The chain has TRBV27 and TRBJ2-5; 8 positions match TRBD2. CDR1 MNHEY and CDR2 SMNVEV come from the germline V gene (reference sequence). The J segment lost 11 bases and the V segment lost 2 bases, leaving 10 bases of the junction unmatched. CDR3 size: 14 residues. The CDR3 is CASSLREGRYEQYF. The CDR3 nucleotides are TGTGCCAGCAGTTTACGGGAGGGCCGCTATGAGCAGTACTTC.

This chain links TRBV28 with TRBJ2-2, with 7 bases fitting TRBD2. This CDR3 has 15 amino acids. V gave up 3 bases and J gave up 2 bases; unmatched junction bases: 3. CDR1 and CDR2 from the germline V gene are MDHEN and SYDVKM. The CDR3 nucleotides read TGTGCCAGCAGTTTTGAGCGGGACAACACCGGGGAGCTGTTTTTT. Protein sequence: CASSFERDNTGELFF.

This chain joins TRBV6-4 and TRBJ1-5; unclear D gene. The CDR3 spans 13 residues. Germline V gives CDR1 MRHNA, CDR2 SNTAGT. V dropped 2 bases and J dropped 4 bases, with 6 bases sitting between them. CDR3 residues: CASSDGGNQPQHF. In DNA form, the CDR3 reads TGTGCCAGCAGTGACGGAGGGAATCAGCCCCAGCATTTT.

V gene TRBV20-1 combines with J gene TRBJ2-7, with a weak D call TRBD2 (5 bases). The ends were cut back, 3 bases at V and 2 bases at J, with 14 bases in the middle. Germline assignment: CDR1 DFQATT and CDR2 SNEGSKA (reference sequence). CDR3 length: 14 amino acids. The CDR3 loop reads CSASASYGAYEQYF. CDR3 nucleotide sequence: TGCAGTGCTAGTGCCTCTTACGGGGCCTACGAGCAGTACTTC.

J is TRBJ2-3 and V is TRBV9, with TRBD2 matching 9 bases. The CDR3 contains 15 residues. J was trimmed by 5 bases and V by 3 bases; bases with no gene match: 7. Germline lookup yields CDR1 SGDLS and CDR2 YYNGEE. This CDR3 is CASSASGNVGDTQYF. In DNA form, the CDR3 reads TGTGCCAGCAGCGCTAGCGGGAACGTGGGAGATACGCAGTATTTT. Full variable domain (rest looked up from reference TRBV9 and TRBJ2-3): DSGVTQTPKHLITATGQRVTLRCSPRSGDLSVYWYQQSLDQGLQFLIQYYNGEERAKGNILERFSAQQFPDLHSELNLSSLELGDSALYFCASSASGNVGDTQYFGPGTRLTVL.

This clonotype was picked up a small number of times. CDR3 amino acids: CASCGTSGRADTGELFF. CDR3 nucleotide sequence: TGTGCCAGCTGCGGGACTAGCGGGAGGGCCGACACCGGGGAGCTGTTTTTT. V usage is TRBV25-1 and J usage is TRBJ2-2, with 16 bases identical to TRBD2. Germline V lookup: CDR1 MGHDK, CDR2 SYGVNS. V gave up 8 bases and J gave up 3 bases; unmatched junction bases: 6. This CDR3 has 17 amino acids.

This clonotype has more than one count but fewer than ten. The J gene is TRBJ2-5, the V gene TRBV4-2, with a weak D call TRBD1 (6 bases). V lost 1 base to trimming and J lost 3 bases, with 6 bases between them. There are 13 residues in the CDR3. Germline CDR1 reads LGHNA; CDR2 reads YNFKEQ. CDR3 nucleotide sequence: TGTGCCAGCAGCCAAGGGACAGAAGAGACCCAGTACTTC. It specifies CASSQGTEETQYF.

The V call is TRBV9, the J call TRBJ2-4; 9 bases are a match to TRBD2. Matching the DNA end better, TRBJ2-7 makes the J call doubtful. Looked up from germline, CDR1 is SGDLS and CDR2 is YYNGEE. The CDR3 has 18 amino acids. The CDR3 protein is CASSVGLAAGGISYEQYF. CDR3 DNA sequence: TGTGCCAGCAGCGTAGGACTAGCGGCCGGGGGGATTTCCTACGAGCAGTACTTC.

This rearrangement joins TRBV28 to TRBJ1-1, with a weak D call TRBD1 (6 bases). CDR3 length equals 14 residues. Per germline, CDR1 MDHEN and CDR2 SYDVKM. V was clipped by 8 bases and J by 1 base, with 14 bases between them. DNA of the CDR3: TGTGCCAGCGTTAAACAGGGAACGAACACTGAAGCTTTCTTT. Residues: CASVKQGTNTEAFF.

This clonotype was observed a few times. The chain couples TRBV24-1 to TRBJ2-1; a possible D gene is TRBD2 (5 bases). The germline CDR1 and CDR2 sequences are KGHDR and SFDVKD. The CDR3 is 12 residues long. V was clipped by 5 bases and J by 6 bases, with 7 bases between them. The CDR3 is CATSGTANEQFF. The CDR3 nucleotides read TGTGCCACCAGTGGGACTGCCAATGAGCAGTTCTTC.

This clonotype has just a few counts. The chain has TRBV6-5 and TRBJ2-3; D call uncertain. V was cut by 0 bases and J by 2 bases, with 21 bases left in between. The length of the CDR3 is 19 residues. CDR1 is MNHEY, CDR2 SVGAGI, per germline. The CDR3 reads CASSYSGNQGDSITDTQYF. The CDR3, as DNA: TGTGCCAGCAGTTACTCGGGGAACCAAGGTGACTCTATCACAGATACGCAGTATTTT.

The rearrangement joins TRBV18 to TRBJ2-7; D is uncertain. This CDR3 region has 13 residues. The V gene lost 6 bases and the J gene lost 5 bases, with 14 bases spanning the gap. Germline V CDR1 and CDR2: KGHSH, LQKENI. The CDR3 nucleotides are TGTGCCAGCTCCCCTATTAGTACCGACGAGCAGTACTTC. Translated, it gives CASSPISTDEQYF.

This clonotype appeared many times. The chain uses TRBV29-1 and TRBJ2-3; the D gene is possibly TRBD2 (7 bases). V lost 6 bases and J lost 14, with 21 bases in between. CDR1 and CDR2 from the germline V gene are SQVTM and ANQGSEA. This CDR3 contains 12 residues. In DNA form, the CDR3 reads TGCAGCGTGGTTGAGGGGGGGGGATACGCGTATTTT. Amino acid sequence: CSVVEGGGYAYF.

The sample holds many counts of this clonotype. The chain links TRBV12-3 or TRBV12-4 to TRBJ1-4, with 10 positions matching TRBD1. The CDR3 consists of 14 residues. The J segment lost 8 bases and the V segment lost 6 bases, leaving 6 bases of the junction unmatched. The CDR3 nucleotides read TGTGCCAGCAGCCCGGGACAGGGGAACGAAAAACTGTTTTTT. This translates into CASSPGQGNEKLFF.

The V call is TRBV2, the J call TRBJ2-4; D is uncertain. V lost 6 bases to trimming and J lost 6 bases, with 12 bases between them. CDR3 length: 13 amino acids. The germline gives CDR1 SNHLY, CDR2 FYNNEI. In DNA, the CDR3 is TGTGCCAGCAGGGGCCTCATTCGAAACATTCAGTACTTC. It codes for CASRGLIRNIQYF.

Concerning this clonotype: Likely a read error: the CDR3 ends without its conserved phenylalanine or tryptophan. The DNA is left out, because the CDR3 cannot be placed on it with certainty; the CDR3 is given as TCRdb lists it. The rearrangement joins TRBV2 to TRBJ2-1; no check of the table's D call, TRBD2, against the DNA was made. Germline loops: CDR1 SNHLY, CDR2 FYNNEI. The CDR3 is made up of 17 amino acids, end residues included. The CDR3 loop reads CASSVVPGTSGSNEQLS.

This sequence joins TRBV12-3 or TRBV12-4 and TRBJ1-2, with unresolved D. The CDR3 has 12 amino acids. V was pared by 2 bases and J by 5 bases, with 6 bases between. The CDR3 nucleotides read TGTGCCAGCAGTTTATCGCGTTATGGCTACACCTTC. Amino acid sequence: CASSLSRYGYTF.

This clonotype has only a few counts. The genes are TRBV27 and TRBJ1-2, with D maybe TRBD1 (5 bases). Per the germline V gene, CDR1 is MNHEY and CDR2 is SMNVEV (reference sequence). The length of the CDR3 is 13 residues. Trimming removed 6 bases from V and 6 bases from J, with 14 bases in between. This CDR3 is CASRVGGGDGYTF. DNA for the CDR3: TGTGCCAGCAGAGTCGGGGGGGGAGATGGCTACACCTTC.